These 12 T cell receptor beta chains share one sample of origin, sequenced in a study of blood T cell repertoires in COVID-19. Repertoires were generated with immunoSEQ multiplex PCR, while TCRdb's copy carries only in-frame clones and drops some. The sample includes under 500,000 clones, roughly 89% seen only once; the top ten take over 4%. Sequenced material: peripheral blood. The receptors derive from a woman younger than 45 with acute or convalescent COVID-19.

V is TRBV30 and J is TRBJ2-3, with 12 bases that match TRBD2. Trimming cost V 0 bases and J 6 bases; bases outside gene matches: 4. There are 15 residues in the CDR3. Germline CDR1 and CDR2: GTSNPN and SVGIG (reference sequence). This CDR3 is CAWSVRLAGADTQYF. For the CDR3, the DNA is TGTGCCTGGAGTGTACGACTAGCGGGGGCCGATACGCAGTATTTT.

This clone showed up just a few times. The chain uses TRBV5-3 and TRBJ1-5; no clear D. TRBV5-3 is flagged as an ORF with uncertain function. The CDR3 sequence is 15 residues long. Trimming took off 0 bases at V and 5 bases at J, with 12 bases between the two ends. In DNA, the CDR3 is TGTGCCAGAAGCTTGGGCGAGGGTTGGGATCAGCCCCAGCATTTT. Its protein product is CARSLGEGWDQPQHF.

This clone was seen a single time. The rearrangement joins TRBV7-3 to TRBJ2-1; 8 nucleotides line up with TRBD2. With V trimmed by 5 bases and J by 5 bases, 8 bases remained unmatched. Germline lookup yields CDR1 SGHTA and CDR2 FQGTGA. This CDR3 contains 15 residues. This chain's CDR3 is CASSIDSGVHNEQFF. The CDR3 nucleotides are TGTGCCAGCAGCATCGATAGCGGGGTACACAATGAGCAGTTCTTC.

The chain carries TRBV5-1 and TRBJ2-3; D not resolved. Deletions cut 2 bases from V and 3 bases from J, with 13 bases between. The germline V gene has CDR1 SGHRS and CDR2 YFSETQ. This CDR3 contains 15 residues. CDR3 sequence reads: CASSLLAVWTDTQYF. In nucleotides, the CDR3 is TGCGCCAGCAGCTTATTAGCAGTTTGGACAGATACGCAGTATTTT.

This clone was observed a single time. This chain links TRBV5-5 with TRBJ2-7, with TRBD1 identical over 9 bases. This CDR3 has 15 residues. With 6 bases clipped from V and 2 bases from J, the junction kept 9 bases outside the gene matches. The germline gives CDR1 SGHKS, CDR2 YYEKEE (reference sequence). The CDR3: CASTEQGAVAYEQYF. CDR3 in DNA: TGTGCCAGCACTGAACAGGGGGCCGTTGCCTACGAGCAGTACTTC.

This clone has just a few counts. V and J are TRBV4-1 and TRBJ1-5; possibly TRBD1 for D (5 bases). Per the germline V gene, CDR1 is MGHRA and CDR2 is YSYEKL. Trimming removed 0 bases from V and 7 bases from J, with 16 bases in between. This CDR3 has 16 amino acids. Here the CDR3 reads CASSQDLGQGSQPQHF. CDR3 nucleotides: TGCGCCAGCAGCCAAGATCTTGGCCAGGGATCGCAGCCCCAGCATTTT.

The chain employs TRBV9 and TRBJ1-2, with D unclear. The CDR3 runs 14 residues. V was trimmed by 0 bases and J by 4 bases, leaving 10 bases between them. Germline CDR1 SGDLS, CDR2 YYNGEE. CDR3 protein: CASSVDRVTYGYTF. CDR3 nucleotides: TGTGCCAGCAGCGTAGATCGGGTTACCTATGGCTACACCTTC.

V usage is TRBV6-6 and J usage is TRBJ2-7; a possible D gene is TRBD2 (6 bases). The CDR3 covers 11 residues. In germline, CDR1 is MNHNY, CDR2 SVGAGI (reference sequence). V dropped 6 bases and J dropped 5 bases, with 8 bases sitting between them. CDR3 region: CASSREDEQYF. The CDR3 DNA sequence: TGTGCCAGCAGCAGGGAGGACGAGCAGTACTTC.

This clone was seen only once. V and J are TRBV6-8 and TRBJ1-5, with D possibly being TRBD1 (6 bases). The CDR3 loop spans 16 amino acids. Trimming cost V 5 bases and J 6 bases, with 20 bases left between them. In germline, CDR1 is MNHGY, CDR2 SAAAGT. The CDR3 here is CASSNIQGGEGQPQHF. The DNA of the CDR3 is TGTGCCAGCAGTAACATACAGGGAGGGGAGGGTCAGCCCCAGCATTTT.

The J gene is TRBJ1-2, the V gene TRBV2; D remains ambiguous. V shed 7 bases and J shed 5 bases, with 14 bases lying between them. The CDR3 consists of 13 residues. CDR1 SNHLY and CDR2 FYNNEI come from the germline V gene. The CDR3 reads CASKEGSSYGYTF. DNA for the CDR3: TGTGCCAGCAAGGAGGGATCTTCATATGGCTACACCTTC.

The V and J genes are TRBV30 and TRBJ2-3, with 7 bases fitting TRBD2. CDR3 length: 14 residues. Germline CDR1 is GTSNPN and CDR2 is SVGIG (reference sequence). V was pared by 3 bases and J by 1 base, with 4 bases of the junction left unmatched. The CDR3 DNA sequence: TGTGCCTGGAGCGAGGCGGGGGGCACAGATACGCAGTATTTT. This translates into CAWSEAGGTDTQYF. Filled out from reference TRBV30 and TRBJ2-3, the complete variable domain reads SQTIHQWPATLVQPVGSPLSLECTVEGTSNPNLYWYRQAAGRGLQLLFYSVGIGQISSEVPQNLSASRPQDRQFILSSKKLLLSDSGFYLCAWSEAGGTDTQYFGPGTRLTVL.

The chain recombines TRBV29-1 with TRBJ2-1; 9 bases line up with TRBD1. This CDR3 spans 15 amino acids. Germline-derived CDR1 and CDR2 are SQVTM and ANQGSEA. The V and J ends lost 3 bases and 0 bases, in that order; junction bases with no gene match: 3. In nucleotides, the CDR3 is TGCAGCGTTGATTCGGGACAGGGCTCCTACAATGAGCAGTTCTTC. This encodes CSVDSGQGSYNEQFF.